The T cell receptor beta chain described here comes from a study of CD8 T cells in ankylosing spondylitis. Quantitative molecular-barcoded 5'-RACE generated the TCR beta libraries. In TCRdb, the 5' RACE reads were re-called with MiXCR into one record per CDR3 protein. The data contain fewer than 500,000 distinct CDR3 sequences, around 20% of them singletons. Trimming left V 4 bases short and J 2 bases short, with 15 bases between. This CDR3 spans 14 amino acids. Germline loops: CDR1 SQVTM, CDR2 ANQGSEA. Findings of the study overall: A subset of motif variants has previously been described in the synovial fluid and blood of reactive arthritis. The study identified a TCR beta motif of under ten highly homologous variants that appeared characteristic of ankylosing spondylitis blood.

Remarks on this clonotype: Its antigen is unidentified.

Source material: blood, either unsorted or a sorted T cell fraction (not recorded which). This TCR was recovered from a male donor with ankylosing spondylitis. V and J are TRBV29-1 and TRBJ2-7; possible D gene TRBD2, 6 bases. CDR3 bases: TGCAGCGTTGTGGGGGGAAGTGCAACCTACGAGCAGTACTTC. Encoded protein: CSVVGGSATYEQYF.